Listed here is a single TCR beta chain. Looked up from germline, CDR1 is GTSNPN and CDR2 is SVGIG (reference sequence). V lost 0 bases and J lost 0, with 12 bases in between. The CDR3 covers 16 residues. Specified treatment: around 19 received Ad26.COV2.S at low or high dose, single or two shots; 5 received placebo; per-sample allocation not given. At day 63 after the first vaccine or placebo injection, samples were drawn. Assay used: immunoSEQ multiplex PCR; TCRdb lists only in-frame clones, some missing. The profile shows some 450,000 clones, 90% of them singletons. The entry originates in a study of Ad26.COV2.S vaccination and SARS-CoV-2 variants. Looking at the study overall: Intramuscularly, Ad26.COV2.S was given either once or twice, 56 days apart.

This receptor was taken from a person between 18 and 65 years old who received the Ad26.COV2.S COVID-19 vaccine or a placebo. Sample: peripheral blood, taken in a trial of Ad26.COV2.S vaccine versus placebo. V and J are TRBV30 and TRBJ2-4; a weak D match, TRBD2 (6 bases). CDR3 bases: TGTGCCTGGAGTGTACCCTGGACTAAAGCCAAAAACATTCAGTACTTC. It yields the protein CAWSVPWTKAKNIQYF.